The source of this TCR beta chain is a study of T-cell memory formation after mild COVID-19. Study conclusions and caveats: The appearance of some responding clones in pre-infection memory suggested that cross-reactive memory joined. Clones that contracted clustered mainly in CM and EM if CD4+ and in EMRA if CD8+. Confirmation was lacking for SARS-CoV-2 specificity of second-wave clones that peaked on day 37.

Regarding this clonotype: As yet, its antigen is unknown.

The length of the CDR3 is 14 residues. Germline V gene sequence: CDR1 SNHLY, CDR2 FYNNEI. Trimming took off 10 bases at V and 4 bases at J, with 19 bases between the two ends. TCRdb passed the 5' RACE reads through MiXCR, listing each CDR3 protein once. Of 250,000 to 400,000 distinct CDR3 sequences in the sample, approximately 14% were seen once. Sequenced sample: PBMCs or a T cell subset sorted from them (not recorded which). This receptor was identified in a man aged 18 to 35 who had mild COVID-19 (a few samples of this study predate the infection). Cell type and time point are not known. This chain connects TRBV2 to TRBJ2-5; D possibly matches TRBD1 or TRBD2 (6 bases each). The CDR3 DNA follows: TGTGCCACCGGACGCGTGAGGGGGGCAGAGACCCAGTACTTC. Its translation is CATGRVRGAETQYF.